The clone carrying this T cell receptor beta chain was counted only a few times. Sequencing was performed with immunoSEQ multiplex PCR; in TCRdb, only in-frame clones are kept and a portion is missing. The table lists some 190,000 clones, about 81% of them singletons. The sample comes from a study of blood T cell repertoires in COVID-19. Germline CDR1 is KGHSH and CDR2 is LQKENI. The length of the CDR3 is 14 residues. V was clipped by 3 bases and J by 4 bases; unmatched bases: 5. This receptor was identified in a woman aged 25 to 39 who had recovered from COVID-19. Sequencing was done on a sample of PBMCs or T cells enriched from blood (not recorded which). The J gene is TRBJ2-7, the V gene TRBV18, with 8 bases aligning to TRBD2. CDR3 residues: CASSPGLELYEQYF. The CDR3 DNA sequence: TGTGCCAGCTCACCGGGACTAGAACTGTACGAGCAGTACTTC.